This T cell receptor (beta chain) is from a study of human T cells and chemical hapten exposure. Overall study: The study sensitized with 2% DPC on a 2 cm by 2 cm patch of upper inner arm skin. Each patient's scalp received weekly diphenylcyclopropenone throughout the approximately 25-week study.

The length of the CDR3 is 15 residues. V was trimmed by 1 base and J by 1 base, leaving 9 bases between them. CDR1 and CDR2 (germline): SEHNR, FQNEAQ (reference sequence). Within the library, unique molecular identifiers were attached to each individual cDNA molecule. TCRdb used MiXCR to reprocess the RACE reads, holding one entry per CDR3 protein. The table includes around 100,000 distinct CDR3 sequences, about 10% detected once. Notes on the study in general: There was no change with DPC sensitization in TCRs above 1 in 1000 frequency.

For this clonotype: The antigen is unknown.

The time point denotes: patch test 2, 6 weeks after DPC sensitization. Sample treatment: therapeutic diphenylcyclopropenone sensitization with weekly scalp DPC. The chain is built from TRBV7-9 and TRBJ2-3, with D perhaps TRBD1 (5 bases). Sequences were derived from whole blood, sampled in connection with sensitization to the hapten diphenylcyclopropenone (DPC). The TCR sequence derives from a woman in her forties with alopecia areata. Some clones in this sample may be carry-over from other donors' samples. The CDR3 DNA is TGTGCCAGCAGCTTAGTAGGGGCAGGCACAGATACGCAGTATTTT. It translates to CASSLVGAGTDTQYF.